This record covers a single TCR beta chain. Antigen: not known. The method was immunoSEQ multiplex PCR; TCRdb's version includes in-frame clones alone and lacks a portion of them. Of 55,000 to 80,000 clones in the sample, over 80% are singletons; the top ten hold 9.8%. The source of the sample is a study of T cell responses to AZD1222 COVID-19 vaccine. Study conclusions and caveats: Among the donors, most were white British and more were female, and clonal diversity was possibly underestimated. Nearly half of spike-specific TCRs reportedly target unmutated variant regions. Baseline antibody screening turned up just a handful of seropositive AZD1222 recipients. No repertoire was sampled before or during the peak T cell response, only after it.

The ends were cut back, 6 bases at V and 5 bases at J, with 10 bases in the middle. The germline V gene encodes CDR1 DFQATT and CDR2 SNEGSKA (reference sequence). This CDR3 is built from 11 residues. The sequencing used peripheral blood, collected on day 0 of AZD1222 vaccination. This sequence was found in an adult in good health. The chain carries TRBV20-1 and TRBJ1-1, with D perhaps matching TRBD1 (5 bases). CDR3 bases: TGCAGTGCCCCGACAGAGACTGAAGCTTTCTTT. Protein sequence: CSAPTETEAFF.